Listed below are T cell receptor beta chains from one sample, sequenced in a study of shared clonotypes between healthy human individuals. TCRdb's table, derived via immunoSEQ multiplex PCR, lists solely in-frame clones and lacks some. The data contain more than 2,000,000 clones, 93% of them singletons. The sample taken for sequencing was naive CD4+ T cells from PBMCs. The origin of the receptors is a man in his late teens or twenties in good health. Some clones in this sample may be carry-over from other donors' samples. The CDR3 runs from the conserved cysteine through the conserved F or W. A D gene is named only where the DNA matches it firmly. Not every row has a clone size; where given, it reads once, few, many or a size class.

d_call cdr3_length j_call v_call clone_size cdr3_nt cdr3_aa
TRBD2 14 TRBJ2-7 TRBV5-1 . TGCGCCAGCAGCTTACTAGCGGGAGCCTACGAGCAGTACTTC CASSLLAGAYEQYF
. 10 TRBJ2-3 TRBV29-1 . TGCAGCGCCTTTTTGGATACGCAGTATTTT CSAFLDTQYF
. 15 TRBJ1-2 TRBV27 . TGTGCCAGCAGGACTTACAGGGCTGCCTTCTATGGCTACACCTTC CASRTYRAAFYGYTF
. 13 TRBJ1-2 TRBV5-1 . TGCGCCAGCAGAGAGTGGGTCGGCTATGGCTACACCTTC CASREWVGYGYTF
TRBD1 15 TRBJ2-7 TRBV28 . TGTGCCAGCAGTTCCGAAGGGGACAGCTCCTACGAGCAGTACTTC CASSSEGDSSYEQYF
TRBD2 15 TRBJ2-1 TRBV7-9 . TGTGCCAGCAGCTCCTTAGCGGGAGGGCGCGATGAGCAGTTCTTC CASSSLAGGRDEQFF
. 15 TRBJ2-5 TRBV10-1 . TGCGCCAGCAGTGAGGGTAGGACCTCTCAAGAGACCCAGTACTTC CASSEGRTSQETQYF
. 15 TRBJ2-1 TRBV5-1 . TGCGCCAGCAGCTTGGGCAGGGCTCTCTACAATGAGCAGTTCTTC CASSLGRALYNEQFF
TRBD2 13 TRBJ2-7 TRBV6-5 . TGTGCCAGCAGAAGGGCTAGCGGCTACGAGCAGTACTTC CASRRASGYEQYF
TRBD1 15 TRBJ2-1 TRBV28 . TGTGCCAGCAGTCCCGGGACAGGGGTTTTATACGTGCAGTTCTTC CASSPGTGVLYVQFF
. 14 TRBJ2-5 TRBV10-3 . TGTGCCATCAGTGAACGGCTAGCTCCGGAGACCCAGTACTTC CAISERLAPETQYF
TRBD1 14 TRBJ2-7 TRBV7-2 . TGTGCCAGCAGCTCGCCGGGACAGGGCTCCGAGCAGTACTTC CASSSPGQGSEQYF
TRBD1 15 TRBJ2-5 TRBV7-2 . TGTGCCAGCAGGCGGGACAGGGGCCCCCAAGAGACCCAGTACTTC CASRRDRGPQETQYF
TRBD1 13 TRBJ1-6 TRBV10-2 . TGCGCCAGCAGTGAACAGGGGGATTCACCCCTCCACTTT CASSEQGDSPLHF
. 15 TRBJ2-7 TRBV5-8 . TGTGCCAGCAGCGGTCCCGGGACACCTGACTACGAGCAGTACTTC CASSGPGTPDYEQYF
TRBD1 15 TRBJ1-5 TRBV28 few TGTGCCAGCAGTCGACAGGGATTGGGCAATCAGCCCCAGCATTTT CASSRQGLGNQPQHF
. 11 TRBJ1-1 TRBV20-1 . TGCAGTGACGGGATGAACACTGAAGCTTTCTTT CSDGMNTEAFF
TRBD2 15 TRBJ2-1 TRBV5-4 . TGTGCCAGCAGCCTGACTAGCGGGAGTAGCGATGAGCAGTTCTTC CASSLTSGSSDEQFF
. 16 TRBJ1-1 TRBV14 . TGTGCCAGCAGCCAAGATATAAGAACGGCCGGCACTGAAGCTTTCTTT CASSQDIRTAGTEAFF
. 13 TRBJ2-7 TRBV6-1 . TGTGCCAGCAGAATGACAGGTACCTACGAGCAGTACTTC CASRMTGTYEQYF
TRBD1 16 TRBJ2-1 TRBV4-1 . TGCGCCAGCAGCCACCCAACTCGGGACAGGGACAATGAGCAGTTCTTC CASSHPTRDRDNEQFF
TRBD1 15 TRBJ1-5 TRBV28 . TGTGCCAGCAGTCCCCGACAGGGGGGAAATCAGCCCCAGCATTTT CASSPRQGGNQPQHF
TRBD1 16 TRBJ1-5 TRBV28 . TGTGCCAGCAGTCTACGAACAGGGGGAAGCAATCAGCCCCAGCATTTT CASSLRTGGSNQPQHF
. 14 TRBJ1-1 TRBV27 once TGTGCCAGCAGTCTCGACAGTTTGAACACTGAAGCTTTCTTT CASSLDSLNTEAFF
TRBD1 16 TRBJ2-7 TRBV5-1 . TGCGCCAGCAGCTTGGCGGGACAGGGCGGGTGGCACGAGCAGTACTTC CASSLAGQGGWHEQYF
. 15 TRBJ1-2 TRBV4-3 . TGCGCCAGCAGCCAAGATGGCAGGGGCGGCTATGGCTACACCTTC CASSQDGRGGYGYTF
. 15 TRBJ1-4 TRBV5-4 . TGTGCCAGCAGCCACGACGCGGTCGATCGGAAAAAACTGTTTTTT CASSHDAVDRKKLFF
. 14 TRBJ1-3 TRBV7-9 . TGTGCCAGCAGCTTAGGGCAGACTGGAAACACCATATATTTT CASSLGQTGNTIYF
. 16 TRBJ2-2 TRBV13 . TGTGCCAGCAGCCCCTCGTGGGGGACGAACACCGGGGAGCTGTTTTTT CASSPSWGTNTGELFF
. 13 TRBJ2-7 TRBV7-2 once TGTGCCAGCAGCTTAGCGTCGGTCTACGAGCAGTACTTC CASSLASVYEQYF
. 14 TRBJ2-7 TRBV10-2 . TGCGCCAGCAGTGGATCTCGCCAGCGCTACGAGCAGTACTTC CASSGSRQRYEQYF
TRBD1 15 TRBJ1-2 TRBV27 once TGTGCCAGCAGAATCGGGCTCGGGACAGACTATGGCTACACCTTC CASRIGLGTDYGYTF